These 28 T cell receptor beta chains were all obtained from the same sample, sequenced in a study of shared clonotypes between healthy human individuals. Only in-frame clones appear in the TCRdb table, and some are missing; sequencing was by immunoSEQ multiplex PCR. The repertoire holds some 2,100,000 clones, 95% seen once, with roughly 0.13% in the top ten. The sequencing sample was made of naive CD4+ T cells sorted from blood. Subset: CD45RA+ positively selected. Receptors originate from a man younger than 35 in good health.

In regard to this clone: Other DNA sequences in this sample translate to the same CDR3. The rearrangement links TRBV9 to TRBJ1-5; tentative D call: TRBD1 (6 bases). Germline CDR1 SGDLS, CDR2 YYNGEE. The V gene lost 0 bases and the J gene lost 6 bases, with 13 bases spanning the gap. CDR3 length equals 15 residues. The CDR3 region is CASSVGEGGSQPQHF. DNA for the CDR3: TGTGCCAGCAGCGTAGGAGAAGGGGGAAGTCAGCCCCAGCATTTT.

The rearrangement uses TRBV7-2 and TRBJ2-3, with D unresolved. From germline, CDR1 is SGHTA and CDR2 FQGNSA. V lost 5 bases, J lost 1 base, and 13 bases lay in between. This CDR3 has 15 amino acids. The CDR3 protein is CASSPMGIGTDTQYF. The CDR3 DNA is TGTGCCAGCAGCCCCATGGGGATCGGCACAGATACGCAGTATTTT.

This clone was seen only a few times. V gene TRBV5-1 combines with J gene TRBJ2-1; 7 nucleotides agree with TRBD2. V shed 6 bases, J shed 3 bases, and the junction held 9 bases outside the gene matches. Looked up from germline, CDR1 is SGHRS and CDR2 is YFSETQ. The CDR3 consists of 15 residues. In DNA, the CDR3 is TGCGCCAGCAATTCGGGAGGCCTTAACTACAATGAGCAGTTCTTC. Translated, it gives CASNSGGLNYNEQFF.

The chain links TRBV7-3 to TRBJ1-1; unclear D gene. Trimming removed 5 bases from V and 0 bases from J, with 7 bases in between. The length of the CDR3 is 13 residues. Germline V CDR1 and CDR2: SGHTA, FQGTGA. This chain's CDR3 is CASSTQMNTEAFF. CDR3 sequence (DNA): TGTGCCAGCAGCACACAGATGAACACTGAAGCTTTCTTT.

This clone was picked up one time. Other DNA sequences in the sample encode the same CDR3. The chain joins TRBV19 to TRBJ2-3; D tentatively reads TRBD1 or TRBD2 (5 bases each). Germline loops: CDR1 LNHDA, CDR2 SQIVND (reference sequence). This CDR3 comprises 12 residues. Trimming shortened V by 6 bases and J by 2 bases, and 6 bases separated the two germline ends. In nucleotides, the CDR3 is TGTGCCAGTAGGGGGACCACAGATACGCAGTATTTT. Translating it yields CASRGTTDTQYF.

The rearrangement joins TRBV30 to TRBJ1-4, with D possibly being TRBD1 (6 bases). V was trimmed by 5 bases and J by 4 bases, leaving 11 bases between them. Germline V gives CDR1 GTSNPN, CDR2 SVGIG (reference sequence). CDR3 length: 13 amino acids. CDR3: CAWSTGINEKLFF. The DNA for the CDR3 is TGTGCCTGGTCTACAGGGATTAATGAAAAACTGTTTTTT.

V is TRBV2 and J is TRBJ2-7, with D uncertain. Germline lookup yields CDR1 SNHLY and CDR2 FYNNEI. The CDR3 is 13 residues long. Trimming stripped 4 bases from V and 3 bases from J, with 10 bases between. The CDR3 region is CASSGLLIYEQYF. The CDR3 nucleotides read TGTGCCAGCAGTGGACTCCTAATCTACGAGCAGTACTTC.

V gene TRBV4-3 combines with J gene TRBJ2-1, with D perhaps matching TRBD2 (5 bases). The CDR3 is 13 residues long. V lost 2 bases to trimming and J lost 6 bases, with 8 bases between them. The germline CDR1 and CDR2 sequences are LGHNA and YSLEER. This CDR3 reads CASSQRLTNEQFF. Written as DNA, the CDR3 is TGCGCCAGCAGCCAACGACTAACCAATGAGCAGTTCTTC.

This clone came up once. The V and J genes are TRBV7-2 and TRBJ2-1, with 13 positions matching TRBD2. The germline V gene encodes CDR1 SGHTA and CDR2 FQGNSA. V shed 4 bases and J 7 bases; nucleotides not matched to a gene: 4. The CDR3 runs 15 residues. The CDR3, as DNA: TGTGCCAGCAGCTCCCGGACTAGCGGGAGAAATGAGCAGTTCTTC. Its protein is CASSSRTSGRNEQFF.

The CDR3 loop is CAWGKSGGSNQPQHF. The CDR3, as DNA: TGTGCCTGGGGGAAGTCGGGAGGGAGCAATCAGCCCCAGCATTTT. This chain uses TRBV30 with TRBJ1-5; D not resolved. The CDR3 totals 15 residues. Between the trimmed V and J ends, which lost 5 bases and 1 base, there was a span of 15 bases. The germline CDR1 and CDR2 sequences are GTSNPN and SVGIG (reference sequence).

The chain employs TRBV28 and TRBJ1-6; a possible D gene is TRBD1 (5 bases). The V end lost 5 bases, the J end lost 0 bases, and 14 bases lay between the germline ends. CDR1 MDHEN and CDR2 SYDVKM come from the germline V gene. There are 17 residues in the CDR3. In nucleotides, the CDR3 is TGTGCCAGCAGTACTGTTTGGACAAACTCCTATAATTCACCCCTCCACTTT. Its protein is CASSTVWTNSYNSPLHF.

The V call is TRBV10-3, the J call TRBJ2-7; D call uncertain. The CDR3 has 11 amino acids. CDR1 is ENHRY, CDR2 SYGVKD, per germline. Trimming removed 8 bases from V and 4 bases from J, with 9 bases in between. CDR3 residues: CAIGLGYEQYF. The CDR3 nucleotides read TGTGCCATCGGTTTAGGATACGAGCAGTACTTC.

The V and J genes are TRBV10-3 and TRBJ2-4; either TRBD1 or TRBD2 may supply D (6 bases each). CDR1 is ENHRY and CDR2 is SYGVKD in the germline V gene. Trimming removed 3 bases from V and 7 bases from J, with 19 bases in between. The CDR3 length is 16 residues. CDR3 in DNA: TGTGCCATCAGTGAAGGAGGGCAGGGGAACAGGAACATTCAGTACTTC. It is translated as CAISEGGQGNRNIQYF.

V and J are TRBV10-3 and TRBJ2-3; perhaps TRBD2 as D (6 bases). V was trimmed by 4 bases and J by 1 base, leaving 9 bases between them. The germline V gene encodes CDR1 ENHRY and CDR2 SYGVKD. There are 14 residues in the CDR3. For the CDR3, the DNA is TGTGCCATCAGTGTGGCTAGCGGCACAGATACGCAGTATTTT. Residues: CAISVASGTDTQYF.

The chain carries TRBV28 and TRBJ1-3; D is unresolved. Germline assignment: CDR1 MDHEN and CDR2 SYDVKM. The CDR3 is 14 amino acids. V lost 3 bases, J lost 4 bases, and 10 bases lay in between. CDR3 bases: TGTGCCAGCAGTTTTAGGGTGAAGGGAAACACCATATATTTT. Its translation is CASSFRVKGNTIYF.

The chain combines TRBV6-6 with TRBJ2-7; 10 bases agree with TRBD1. The V segment lost 6 bases and the J segment 2 bases; nucleotides outside the gene matches: 4. The CDR3 spans 14 residues. Germline V gene lookup returns CDR1 MNHNY and CDR2 SVGAGI (reference sequence). The CDR3 region is CASSLGTGAYEQYF. The DNA for the CDR3 is TGTGCCAGCAGCCTCGGGACAGGGGCCTACGAGCAGTACTTC.

The genes are TRBV28 and TRBJ2-7; 7 positions agree with TRBD1. This CDR3 has 15 amino acids. Germline CDR1 MDHEN, CDR2 SYDVKM. V lost 4 bases and J lost 0; bases outside the gene matches: 6. The CDR3: CASSSTGKSSYEQYF. The CDR3 DNA follows: TGTGCCAGCAGTTCGACAGGGAAAAGCTCCTACGAGCAGTACTTC.

With respect to this clone: The sample has other DNA sequences that encode this CDR3 too. The rearrangement uses TRBV7-9 and TRBJ2-2, with D unresolved. The CDR3 is 15 residues long. V was shortened by 5 bases and J by 0 bases, with 10 bases between the two germline ends. Germline V gives CDR1 SEHNR, CDR2 FQNEAQ (reference sequence). The CDR3, as DNA: TGTGCCAGCAGCCCTTCGGGCGCGAACACCGGGGAGCTGTTTTTT. It specifies CASSPSGANTGELFF. The variable domain in full, with the rest retrieved from reference TRBV7-9 and TRBJ2-2, is DTGVSQNPRHKITKRGQNVTFRCDPISEHNRLYWYRQTLGQGPEFLTYFQNEAQLEKSRLLSDRFSAERPKGSFSTLEIQRTEQGDSAMYLCASSPSGANTGELFFGEGSRLTVL.

The CDR3 sequence is CASSTGTLTGELFF. In DNA form, the CDR3 reads TGTGCCAGCAGCACCGGGACTCTCACCGGGGAGCTGTTTTTT. The gene calls are TRBV5-4 and TRBJ2-2, with a tentative D call TRBD2 (6 bases). The V gene's germline CDR1 is SGHNT and CDR2 YYREEE (reference sequence). This CDR3 region has 14 residues. V lost 4 bases and J lost 4, with 11 bases in between.

The sample holds one count of this clone. The rearrangement joins TRBV7-6 to TRBJ2-2, with 7 nucleotides matching TRBD1. V shed 5 bases and J 2 bases; nucleotides not matched to a gene: 8. This CDR3 contains 16 residues. Germline V gene lookup returns CDR1 SGHVS and CDR2 FNYEAQ. Here the CDR3 reads CASSLGQQLNTGELFF. The CDR3 nucleotides are TGTGCCAGCAGCCTGGGACAGCAACTTAACACCGGGGAGCTGTTTTTT.

The V gene is TRBV5-6, the J gene TRBJ1-1, with unresolved D. Germline CDR1 SGHDT, CDR2 YYEEEE. The CDR3 is made up of 15 amino acids. The V end lost 0 bases, the J end lost 0 bases, and 9 bases lay between the germline ends. The CDR3 DNA sequence: TGTGCCAGCAGCTTGGGTGGGCCCATGAACACTGAAGCTTTCTTT. Translation gives CASSLGGPMNTEAFF.

The CDR3 here is CASSGLRGARETQYF. The CDR3, as DNA: TGTGCCAGCAGTGGGCTACGGGGGGCGCGAGAGACCCAGTACTTC. The chain combines TRBV6-1 with TRBJ2-5; maybe TRBD2 (7 bases). The V and J ends lost 4 bases and 4 bases respectively, with 16 bases between them. The CDR3 is made up of 15 amino acids. Germline values: CDR1 MNHNS, CDR2 SASEGT.

The rearrangement joins TRBV10-1 to TRBJ2-3, with TRBD2 identical over 11 bases. Losses at the gene ends were 3 bases for V and 9 bases for J; bases not matched to a gene: 11. The germline gives CDR1 WNHNN, CDR2 SYGVQD (reference sequence). The CDR3 spans 16 residues. DNA of the CDR3: TGCGCCAGCAGTGAACTGGTAGCGGGGGGGCTTCGGACGCAGTATTTT. This translates into CASSELVAGGLRTQYF.

This rearrangement joins TRBV7-9 to TRBJ1-3, with D unresolved. The V gene lost 3 bases and the J gene lost 0 bases, with 3 bases spanning the gap. CDR3 length: 13 amino acids. Germline V gene lookup returns CDR1 SEHNR and CDR2 FQNEAQ (reference sequence). CDR3 sequence (DNA): TGTGCCAGCAGCTTTAACTCTGGAAACACCATATATTTT. This codes for CASSFNSGNTIYF.

This clone was seen only once. V and J are TRBV7-2 and TRBJ2-1; TRBD1 is a possible D gene (6 bases). The V end was cut by 4 bases, the J end by 0 bases, with 13 bases between. The CDR3 is made up of 16 amino acids. CDR1 is SGHTA and CDR2 is FQGNSA in the germline V gene. CDR3: CASSSQGISSYNEQFF. The DNA for the CDR3 is TGTGCCAGCAGCTCGCAGGGGATAAGCTCCTACAATGAGCAGTTCTTC.

The chain links TRBV6-1 to TRBJ2-7; 8 positions agree with TRBD1. Trimming took 4 bases from V and 1 from J; bases not matched to a gene: 12. The CDR3 covers 17 residues. Germline V gene sequence: CDR1 MNHNS, CDR2 SASEGT. Here the CDR3 DNA reads TGTGCCAGCAGTGGGGGACAGGCCTCGAGACTTTCCTACGAGCAGTACTTC. Protein sequence: CASSGGQASRLSYEQYF.

This clone was picked up one time. Other DNA sequences in the same sample also yield this CDR3. The V call is TRBV9, the J call TRBJ2-1, with TRBD2 as a possible D gene (5 bases). V shed 0 bases and J shed 1 base, with 8 bases lying between them. The CDR3 length is 15 residues. Germline CDR1 and CDR2: SGDLS and YYNGEE. CDR3 residues: CASSVAPGSYNEQFF. In DNA, the CDR3 is TGTGCCAGCAGCGTAGCTCCGGGGTCCTACAATGAGCAGTTCTTC.

The CDR3 loop reads CASRGRAMNTGELFF. The CDR3 coding sequence is TGCGCCAGCAGGGGCAGGGCAATGAACACCGGGGAGCTGTTTTTT. The V call is TRBV5-1, the J call TRBJ2-2; tentative D call: TRBD1 (5 bases). Germline-derived CDR1 and CDR2 are SGHRS and YFSETQ. V gave up 5 bases and J gave up 1 base, with 12 bases separating them. The CDR3 extends over 15 amino acids.